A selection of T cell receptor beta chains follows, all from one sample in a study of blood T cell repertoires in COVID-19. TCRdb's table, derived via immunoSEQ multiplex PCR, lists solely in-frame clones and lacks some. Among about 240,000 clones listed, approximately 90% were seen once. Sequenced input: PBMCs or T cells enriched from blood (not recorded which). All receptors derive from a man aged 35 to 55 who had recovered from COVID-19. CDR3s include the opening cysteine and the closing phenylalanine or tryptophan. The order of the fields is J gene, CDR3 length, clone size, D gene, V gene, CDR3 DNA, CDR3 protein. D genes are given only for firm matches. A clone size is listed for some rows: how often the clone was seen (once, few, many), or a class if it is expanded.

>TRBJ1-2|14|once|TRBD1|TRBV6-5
TGTGCCAGCAGGCGGGACAGGGGGAACTATGGCTACACCTTC
CASRRDRGNYGYTF
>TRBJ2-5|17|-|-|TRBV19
TGTGCCAGTAGCCCCCTGTTGGGGAGCTTGGGGCAAGAGACCCAGTACTTC
CASSPLLGSLGQETQYF
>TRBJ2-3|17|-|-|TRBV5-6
TGTGCCAGCAGCTTGAGTTCCGACAGTCCCTTCACAGATACGCAGTATTTT
CASSLSSDSPFTDTQYF
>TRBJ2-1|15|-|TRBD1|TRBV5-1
TGCGCCAGCAGCTCAGACAGGGTTGCCTACAATGAGCAGTTCTTC
CASSSDRVAYNEQFF
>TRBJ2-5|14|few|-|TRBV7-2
TGTGCCAGCAGCCCCCCCGGGAGCTGGGAGACCCAGTACTTC
CASSPPGSWETQYF
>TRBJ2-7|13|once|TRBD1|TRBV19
TGTGCCAGTAGTATGACAGGGACCTACGAGCAGTACTTC
CASSMTGTYEQYF
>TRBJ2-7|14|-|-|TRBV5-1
TGCGCCAGCAGCTTGGGGCCGGAGAACGGTGAGCAGTACTTC
CASSLGPENGEQYF
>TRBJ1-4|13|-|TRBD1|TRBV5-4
TGTGCCAGCAGCTTGAAAGGGGGCGAAAAACTGTTTTTT
CASSLKGGEKLFF
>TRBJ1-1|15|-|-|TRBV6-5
TGTGCCAGCAGCCCCCTATCGGGAGGGAACACTGAAGCTTTCTTT
CASSPLSGGNTEAFF
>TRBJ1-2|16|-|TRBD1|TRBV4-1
TGCGCCAGCAGCCAAGATCCCCCCCGGACAGGGATTGGCTACACCTTC
CASSQDPPRTGIGYTF
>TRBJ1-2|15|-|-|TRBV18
TGTGCCAGCTCACCAACCCCAACGGAGGCGTATGGCTACACCTTC
CASSPTPTEAYGYTF
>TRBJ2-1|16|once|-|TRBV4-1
TGCGCCAGCAGCCAAGATCGAGGGGGCGGGGTTTATGAGCAGTTCTTC
CASSQDRGGGVYEQFF
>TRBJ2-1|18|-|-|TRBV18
TGTGCCAGCTCACCACCGAGAAGGGGTGGCGAAATTTACAATGAGCAGTTCTTC
CASSPPRRGGEIYNEQFF
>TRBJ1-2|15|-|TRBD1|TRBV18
TGTGCCAGCTCACCCTTAGACAGGGGTGGCACTGGCTACACCTTC
CASSPLDRGGTGYTF
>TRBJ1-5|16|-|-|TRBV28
TGTGCCAGCAGTTACTTGTTGGGACATGACAATCAGCCCCAGCATTTT
CASSYLLGHDNQPQHF
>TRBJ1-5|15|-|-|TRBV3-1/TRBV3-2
TGTGCCAGCAGCCAACAGGGGATGGGGGATCAGCCCCAGCATTTT
CASSQQGMGDQPQHF
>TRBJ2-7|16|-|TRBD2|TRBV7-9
TGTGCCAGCAGCCCAACGATTTTAGCGGGGAGCTACGAGCAGTACTTC
CASSPTILAGSYEQYF
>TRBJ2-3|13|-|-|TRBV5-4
TGTGCCAGCAGCTTGCCGGGCACAGATACGCAGTATTTT
CASSLPGTDTQYF
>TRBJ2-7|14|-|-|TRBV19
TGTGCCAGTAGTATCAGGCGGGGATCCTACGAGCAGTACTTC
CASSIRRGSYEQYF
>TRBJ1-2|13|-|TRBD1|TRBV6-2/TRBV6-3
TGTGCCAGCAGTCCACGACAGGGCTATGGCTACACCTTC
CASSPRQGYGYTF
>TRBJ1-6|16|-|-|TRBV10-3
TGTGCCATCAGTGAGACACAGGGTAGATATAATTCACCCCTCCACTTT
CAISETQGRYNSPLHF
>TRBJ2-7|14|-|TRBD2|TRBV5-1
TGCGCCAGCAGCTTGCCGGGACTAGCCTCCGAGCAGTACTTC
CASSLPGLASEQYF
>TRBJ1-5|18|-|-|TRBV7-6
TGTGCCAGCAGCTTAGGAGCGGGGGGCAGTAGGGCGGATCAGCCCCAGCATTTT
CASSLGAGGSRADQPQHF
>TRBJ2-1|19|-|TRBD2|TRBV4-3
TGCGCCAGCAGCCAAGAAGCTATAGCGGGAGGGCGGTCCTACAATGAGCAGTTCTTC
CASSQEAIAGGRSYNEQFF
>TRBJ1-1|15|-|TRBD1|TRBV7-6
TGTGCCAGCAGCTCCCACGGACAGGAGAACACTGAAGCTTTCTTT
CASSSHGQENTEAFF
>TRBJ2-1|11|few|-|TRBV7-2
TGTGCCAGCAGCACCGGGACAGAGCAGTTCTTC
CASSTGTEQFF
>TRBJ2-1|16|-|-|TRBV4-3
TGCGCCAGCAGCCCCCGGGGGGCTGGCTCCTACAATGAGCAGTTCTTC
CASSPRGAGSYNEQFF
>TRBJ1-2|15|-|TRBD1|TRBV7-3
TGTGCCAGCAGCTTAACCGGACAGGGGGGATACGGCTACACCTTC
CASSLTGQGGYGYTF
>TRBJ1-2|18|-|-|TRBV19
TGTGCCAGTCAGCGGGCGGGACGAGGGATAACCTCTAACTATGGCTACACCTTC
CASQRAGRGITSNYGYTF
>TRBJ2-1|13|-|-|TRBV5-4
TGTGCCAGCAGCCTACAGGGGAGGAATGAGCAGTTCTTC
CASSLQGRNEQFF
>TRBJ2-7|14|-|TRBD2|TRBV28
TGTGCCAGCAGTTCTAGCGGAAGCTCCTACGAGCAGTACTTC
CASSSSGSSYEQYF
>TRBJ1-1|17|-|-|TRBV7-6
TGTGCCAGCAGCTTAGTCCTTGGGACATCCATGAACACTGAAGCTTTCTTT
CASSLVLGTSMNTEAFF
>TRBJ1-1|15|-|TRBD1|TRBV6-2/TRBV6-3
TGTGCCAGCAGTGGCGCAACCGGGACAGGGGCTTCAGCTTTCTTT
CASSGATGTGASAFF
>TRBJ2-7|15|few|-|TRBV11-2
TGTGCCAGCAGCTTGGCGGGGTCGGGTCCCTACGAGCAGTACTTC
CASSLAGSGPYEQYF
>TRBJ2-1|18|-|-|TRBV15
TGTGCCACCAGCAGAGATCTTCTATTGGGGCTAGCGTTCAATGAGCAGTTCTTC
CATSRDLLLGLAFNEQFF
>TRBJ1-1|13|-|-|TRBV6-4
TGTGCCAGCAGTGGGCGCAGGGACACTGAAGCTTTCTTT
CASSGRRDTEAFF
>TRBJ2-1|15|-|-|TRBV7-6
TGTGCCAGCAGCTTAGCCGCGACTCCCACAATGGAGCAGTTCTTC
CASSLAATPTMEQFF
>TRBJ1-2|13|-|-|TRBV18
TGTGCCAGCTCACCGGCAGGCGAATATGGCTACACCTTC
CASSPAGEYGYTF
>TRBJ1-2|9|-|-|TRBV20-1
TGCAGTGCCCGTAATGGCTACACCTTC
CSARNGYTF
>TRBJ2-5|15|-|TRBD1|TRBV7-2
TGTGCCAGCAGCTCCCGGGACAGACTTCAAGAGACCCAGTACTTC
CASSSRDRLQETQYF
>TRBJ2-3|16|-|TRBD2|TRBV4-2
TGTGCCAGCTCCTGGACTAGCGGGGCGCGCACAGATACGCAGTATTTT
CASSWTSGARTDTQYF
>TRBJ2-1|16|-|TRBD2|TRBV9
TGTGCCAGCAGCGCTCTGGGAAGCGGGAGGAGCAATGAGCAGTTCTTC
CASSALGSGRSNEQFF
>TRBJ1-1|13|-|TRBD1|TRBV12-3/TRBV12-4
TGTGCCGGCAGACAGGGGTGGAACACTGAAGCTTTCTTT
CAGRQGWNTEAFF
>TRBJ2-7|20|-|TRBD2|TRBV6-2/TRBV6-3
TGTGCCAGCAGTTACGATACCGGGACTAGCGGGAGAGGGGGGCCCTACGAGCAGTACTTC
CASSYDTGTSGRGGPYEQYF
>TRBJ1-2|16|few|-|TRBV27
TGTGCCACTCCTCAACCGAACGAGTCCCATAACTATGGCTACACCTTC
CATPQPNESHNYGYTF